This T cell receptor (beta chain) was recovered during a study of CD8 T cells in ankylosing spondylitis. General observations from the study: Relatively rare in peripheral blood, disease-linked clones were also CD8+. A subset of motif variants has previously been described in the synovial fluid and blood of reactive arthritis. According to the report, clones linked to the disease were significantly enriched in matched synovial fluid samples taken from ankylosing spondylitis patients. Ankylosing spondylitis blood appeared to be characterized by a TCR beta motif of under 10 highly homologous variants.

In making TCR beta libraries, quantitative 5'-RACE with molecular barcodes was used. Via MiXCR, TCRdb re-called the 5' RACE reads, giving one row per CDR3 protein. The table lists roughly 700,000 distinct CDR3 sequences, around 20% of them singletons. V was pared by 0 bases and J by 11 bases, with 13 bases between. Germline lookup yields CDR1 SGHTA and CDR2 FQGNSA. CDR3 length: 13 residues. In regard to this clonotype: Its antigen is as yet unknown.

The V call is TRBV7-2, the J call TRBJ1-1; D perhaps matches TRBD1 (6 bases). This clonotype was obtained from a male donor with ankylosing spondylitis. Sequencing was carried out using blood, either unsorted or a sorted T cell fraction (not recorded which). The CDR3 coding sequence is TGTGCCAGCAGCTTAGCGCCCGGGGGGGGCGCTTTCTTT. Its translation is CASSLAPGGGAFF.